The T cell receptor beta chain described here comes from a study of T-cell memory formation after mild COVID-19 (dated by TCRdb to about 2021). With regard to the full study: Most TCR sequence clusters were specific to one of the two donors. Longitudinal TCRalpha and TCRbeta repertoire sequencing tracked T-cell clones expanding and contracting after mild COVID-19 in a couple of donors. Two young, previously healthy adult volunteers made up the cohort, one male and one female. The study at large found these results: SARS-CoV-2 specificity of the second-wave clones peaking on day 37 was not confirmed. Some responding clones were detected in pre-infection memory, which suggested that pre-existing cross-reactive memory T cells had joined the SARS-CoV-2 response. The study included only two mild cases, and larger cohorts that include severe cases with pre-infection samples were judged to be necessary. Balanced CD4/CD8 phenotypes were observed for clones contracting from day 15 to 85, whereas a bias towards CD4+ was observed for a second wave of clones expanding from day 15 to 37. Contracting CD4+ clones were found mainly in CM and EM memory subsets, while CD8+ clones were enriched in EMRA.

Ficoll-Paque density gradient centrifugation was used to isolate PBMCs. The sequencer listed for this sample is Illumina NovaSeq 6000. TCRalpha and TCRbeta cDNA libraries were built by 5'RACE with constant-segment primers, adding sample barcodes and unique molecular identifiers. Trizol reagent was used to extract RNA from every sample. Library amplification was performed in two PCR steps, and a second sample barcode and Illumina TruSeq adapters were introduced in the second step. The libraries were sequenced on an Illumina NovaSeq using 2 x 150 bp paired-end reads. The source study handled its data this way. The reads were demultiplexed and collapsed into UMI-guided consensus sequences using migec v1.2.7. With mixcr v2.1.11, UMI consensuses were aligned to TRA and TRB V and J templates and assembled into clonotypes. A clonotype was counted as expanded or contracted only if both edgeR and NoisET called the change significant, with noise models trained on biological replicates. For edgeR calls, the cutoffs were a false discovery rate-adjusted p below 0.01 and a log2 fold-change threshold of 1. As an exploratory analysis of dynamics, PCA with hierarchical clustering was applied to max-normalized trajectories of the 1000 most abundant clonotypes. The CD4 or CD8 phenotype of responding clones was assigned using the separately sequenced CD4+ and CD8+ repertoires. TCRdb took the public reads, trimmed them with fastp at Q25, ran MiXCR for clone calling and kept in-frame beta chains. Rows with a matching CDR3 protein are joined into one entry that keeps the most common DNA and genes. It is TCRdb's table, rather than the study itself, that gives the V and J calls and clone size. The table for this sample lists under 300,000 distinct CDR3 sequences; roughly 16% of them were counted only once. Of the sample, about a fifth falls within the top ten clones.

This clonotype has just a few counts. Its antigen remains unidentified. No per-base quality is available; no much larger clone lies one base away. This clonotype was sampled from a man younger than 30 who had mild COVID-19 (a few samples of this study predate the infection). The sample titles of this study are shuffled in the database, so cell type and time point are left out; the donor was told from shared clones. Sequences were obtained from PBMCs or a T cell subset sorted from them (not recorded which).

For the CDR3, the sequence is CASSYVGVEDTQYF. The DNA sequence reads TGTGCCAGCAGTTACGTGGGGGTTGAAGATACGCAGTATTTT. The rearranged segments are TRBV6-5 and TRBJ2-3, with the D gene tentatively TRBD1 or TRBD2, based on 5 matching bases in each. Reading the germline V gene gives CDR1 MNHEY and CDR2 SVGAGI. V gives up 2 bases and J gives up 5 bases, and the segment between their germline ends measures 11 bases. Reading from cysteine to phenylalanine, the CDR3 counts 14 amino acids. The DNA shown is the 42-base CDR3, in frame from base 1.